This TCR beta chain appears in the sequencing data of a study of cytomegalovirus exposure and HLA in healthy donors. Across the whole study: An early data release held approximately 85 million unique TCRs from HLA-typed donors. Of 300 to 450 genotyped donors, approximately 80% clustered with self-reported Caucasian donors.

Trimming cost V 0 bases and J 1 base; bases outside gene matches: 10. In germline, CDR1 is SGHRS, CDR2 YFSETQ. The CDR3 runs to 18 residues. Study-wide results and limits: As was reported, the classifier diagnosed cytomegalovirus status with high specificity and sensitivity.

Primers for the PCR totalled 60 Vbeta and 13 Jbeta. Profiled with immunoSEQ multiplex PCR; TCRdb holds only in-frame clones, not every one. This table holds fewer than 200,000 clones, roughly 87% found once. About this clone: Antigen unknown.

The genes are TRBV5-1 and TRBJ2-3; TRBD1 matches at 8 bases. The sample taken for sequencing was PBMCs. The TCR was taken from a girl in the first two years of life in good health and CMV-seronegative. The CDR3 spells CASSLAASPGQGTDTQYF. CDR3 in DNA: TGCGCCAGCAGCTTGGCCGCTTCACCGGGACAGGGCACAGATACGCAGTATTTT.